This TCR beta chain appears in the sequencing data of a study of blood T cell repertoires in COVID-19. Across the whole study: Spain, Italy and the United States supplied samples that represented acute and convalescent COVID-19. Sample material is recorded as cDNA or gDNA derived from T cells, B-cell-depleted T cells, or PBMCs.

In the authors' workflow: Reference gene primer amplification gave nucleated cell count estimates. Method: immunoSEQ multiplex PCR; TCRdb's copy keeps in-frame clones and lacks some. The D gene and trimming were derived from the DNA, and the V and J assignments and clone size from that table. The data hold around 78,000 clones, with over 80% observed a single time. CDR3 size: 12 residues. Germline loops: CDR1 SNHLY, CDR2 FYNNEI. V lost 9 bases and J 10 bases, leaving 16 bases between the germline ends. Sequenced input: peripheral blood. The V gene is TRBV2, the J gene TRBJ2-1, with a tentative D call TRBD1 (6 bases). This sequence was found in a human donor in a cohort sampled during active COVID-19. In DNA, the CDR3 is TGTGCCAGACAGGGCCCAATGGAAGAGCAGTTCTTC. Its protein is CARQGPMEEQFF.